This T cell receptor (beta chain) was recorded in a study of T cell responses to AZD1222 COVID-19 vaccine. Study outcomes and limitations: Repertoires in all cases were sampled only once the peak T cell response had passed.

CDR1 is SQVTM and CDR2 is ANQGSEA in the germline V gene. The V end was cut by 7 bases, the J end by 2 bases, with 17 bases between. This CDR3 has 14 amino acids. With regard to this clone: Its antigen is not known.

Assay: immunoSEQ multiplex PCR; the TCRdb copy retains only in-frame clones and omits some. The sample consists of around 150,000 clones, 85% of them appearing once. The V and J genes are TRBV29-1 and TRBJ1-2; D might be TRBD1 (6 bases). This specimen was peripheral blood, taken 28 days after the second dose of the MenACWY control vaccine. This TCR came from an adult who received the MenACWY meningococcal vaccine as a control. The CDR3 DNA is TGCAGCGCTCACAGGGACGCCGCAAACTATGGCTACACCTTC. Protein product: CSAHRDAANYGYTF.